This TCR beta chain was sequenced for a study of cytomegalovirus exposure and HLA in healthy donors. General study results and limits: Across donors, presence/absence analyses took sequencing depth to be roughly uniform.

A few counts support this clone. Its cognate antigen is unknown. PCR used 60 Vbeta primers and 13 Jbeta primers. Only in-frame clones appear in the TCRdb table, and some are missing; sequencing was by immunoSEQ multiplex PCR. The profile shows 190,000 or so clones, 75% to 90% of them singletons. This CDR3 region has 13 residues. Germline V gene lookup returns CDR1 ENHRY and CDR2 SYGVKD. Deletions cut 10 bases from V and 7 bases from J, with 14 bases between. This TCR came from a boy between 10 and 17 years old in good health and CMV-seronegative. The sample comprised PBMCs. The V gene is TRBV10-3, the J gene TRBJ1-6, with a weak D call TRBD1 (6 bases). The CDR3 sequence: CATLGQPNSPLHF. The CDR3 DNA follows: TGTGCCACTCTCGGACAGCCGAATTCACCCCTCCACTTT.